This T cell receptor (beta chain) was captured in a study of blood T cell repertoires in COVID-19. Overall study context: Sites across the United States, Italy and Spain contributed samples from acute and convalescent COVID-19. In each case, the material was cDNA or gDNA derived from T cells, B-cell-depleted T cells, or PBMCs.

In the source study's methods: Amplification of reference gene primers was used by the study to estimate nucleated cell counts. Profiled with immunoSEQ multiplex PCR; TCRdb holds only in-frame clones, not every one. Clone size and V and J calls were adopted from that table, with D and trimming inferred from the DNA. The profile shows roughly 250,000 clones, over 75% of them singletons. V lost 4 bases, J lost 11 bases, and 12 bases lay in between. CDR3 length: 12 amino acids. This clone was picked up one time. The TCR originated in a human donor in a cohort sampled during active COVID-19. This chain connects TRBV12-3 or TRBV12-4 to TRBJ1-3; D gene ambiguous. Sample: peripheral blood. CDR3 DNA sequence: TGTGCCAGCAGTTCGACATCGTCCGCCATATATTTT. As protein: CASSSTSSAIYF.